These 18 T cell receptor beta chains share one sample of origin, sequenced in a study of cytomegalovirus exposure and HLA in healthy donors. Both 60 Vbeta primers and 13 Jbeta primers went into the PCR. This table comes from immunoSEQ multiplex PCR, and its TCRdb copy is limited to in-frame clones, with some not included. The sample includes 120,000 to 150,000 clones, around 80% seen only once; the top ten take about 2.5%. The sequencing input was PBMCs. The origin of the receptors is a boy younger than 10 in good health and CMV-seronegative.

V usage is TRBV5-1 and J usage is TRBJ1-2, with TRBD1 as a possible D gene (5 bases). The V and J ends lost 1 base and 6 bases respectively, with 31 bases between them. Per germline, CDR1 SGHRS and CDR2 YFSETQ. CDR3 length equals 20 residues. In nucleotides, the CDR3 is TGCGCCAGCAGCTTGTTCCCCCGTGGTCTGATGGGCAGGGATCGCGATGGCTACACCTTC. Its translation is CASSLFPRGLMGRDRDGYTF. The full variable domain, in which reference TRBV5-1 and TRBJ1-2 provide the parts outside the CDR3, is KAGVTQTPRYLIKTRGQQVTLSCSPISGHRSVSWYQQTPGQGLQFLFEYFSETQRNKGNFPGRFSGRQFSNSRSEMNVSTLELGDSALYLCASSLFPRGLMGRDRDGYTFGSGTRLTVV.

The genes are TRBV9 and TRBJ1-1; D not resolved. The CDR3 is made up of 11 amino acids. V gave up 2 bases and J gave up 7 bases, with 6 bases separating them. The germline V gene encodes CDR1 SGDLS and CDR2 YYNGEE. The CDR3 reads CASSVGSEAFF. In DNA form, the CDR3 reads TGTGCCAGCAGCGTTGGCAGTGAAGCTTTCTTT.

The chain uses TRBV2 and TRBJ1-4; D uncertain. The CDR3 has 12 amino acids. Germline V CDR1 and CDR2: SNHLY, FYNNEI. Trimming cost V 7 bases and J 4 bases, with 7 bases left between them. The CDR3 is CASTANNEKLFF. In DNA, the CDR3 is TGTGCCAGCACAGCGAATAATGAAAAACTGTTTTTT.

This clone turned up a few times. The J gene is TRBJ2-7, the V gene TRBV6-1; 8 bases match TRBD1. The germline gives CDR1 MNHNS, CDR2 SASEGT. The CDR3 is made up of 15 amino acids. Trimming cost V 0 bases and J 1 base; bases outside gene matches: 2. The DNA for the CDR3 is TGTGCCAGCAGTGAAGCAGGGACAGGTTCCTACGAGCAGTACTTC. It yields the protein CASSEAGTGSYEQYF.

V is TRBV9 and J is TRBJ2-5, with 8 nucleotides matching TRBD1. Germline-derived CDR1 and CDR2 are SGDLS and YYNGEE. The V gene end was trimmed by 2 bases and the J gene end by 5 bases; junction bases not matched to a gene: 11. The CDR3 loop spans 16 amino acids. The CDR3 loop is CASSVMGTGRGETQYF. The DNA for the CDR3 is TGTGCCAGCAGCGTGATGGGGACAGGCCGTGGGGAGACCCAGTACTTC.

The V call is TRBV6-5, the J call TRBJ2-7; 8 positions agree with TRBD1. The CDR3 is made up of 15 amino acids. V lost 5 bases to trimming and J lost 4 bases; unmatched junction nucleotides: 10. Germline CDR1 reads MNHEY; CDR2 reads SVGAGI. DNA of the CDR3: TGTGCCAGCAGTCGGACCGGGACAGGAGAATACGAGCAGTACTTC. Protein product: CASSRTGTGEYEQYF.

V gene TRBV4-1 combines with J gene TRBJ1-5; D call uncertain. V gave up 1 base and J gave up 11 bases, with 9 bases separating them. From germline, CDR1 is MGHRA and CDR2 YSYEKL. CDR3 length equals 12 residues. In DNA form, the CDR3 reads TGCGCCAGCAGCCAAGGAGGGTTGGCCCAGCATTTT. It specifies CASSQGGLAQHF.

This clone has just a few counts. At one end the junction does not follow the germline gene, possibly because of a read error. V is TRBV5-5 and J is TRBJ2-7; possible D gene TRBD2, 5 bases. The germline V gene encodes CDR1 SGHKS and CDR2 YYEKEE (reference sequence). The CDR3 spans 16 residues. The CDR3 loop reads CASSQEGGTATYEQYF. The CDR3 nucleotides read TGCGCCAGCAGCCAAGAGGGCGGAACCGCGACCTACGAGCAGTACTTC. Full variable domain (remainder filled in from reference TRBV5-5 and TRBJ2-7): DAGVTQSPTHLIKTRGQQVTLRCSPISGHKSVSWYQQVLGQGPQFIFQYYEKEERGRGNFPDRFSARQFPNYSSELNVNALLLGDSALYLCASSQEGGTATYEQYFGPGTRLTVT.

The chain employs TRBV5-4 and TRBJ2-7; D perhaps matches TRBD2 (6 bases). Germline CDR1 SGHNT, CDR2 YYREEE (reference sequence). Trimming took off 4 bases at V and 3 bases at J, with 17 bases between the two ends. The CDR3 consists of 15 residues. The CDR3 DNA reads as TGTGCCAGCAGCGGCCCCGGGGCGGGATACTACGAGCAGTACTTC. As protein: CASSGPGAGYYEQYF.

V and J are TRBV5-1 and TRBJ1-3; D is undetermined. V was trimmed by 3 bases and J by 0 bases, leaving 7 bases between them. The CDR3 totals 14 residues. Germline V gene sequence: CDR1 SGHRS, CDR2 YFSETQ. CDR3 bases: TGCGCCAGCAGCTCCGGACTCTCTGGAAACACCATATATTTT. As protein: CASSSGLSGNTIYF.

The rearrangement uses TRBV10-1 and TRBJ2-7; D call uncertain. Per germline, CDR1 WNHNN and CDR2 SYGVQD (reference sequence). The CDR3 totals 13 residues. The V end lost 3 bases, the J end lost 6 bases, and 12 bases lay between the germline ends. The CDR3 loop reads CASSDQDPVEQYF. DNA for the CDR3: TGCGCCAGCAGTGATCAGGATCCGGTCGAGCAGTACTTC.

The chain employs TRBV9 and TRBJ2-2, with 9 bases lining up with TRBD1. Germline values: CDR1 SGDLS, CDR2 YYNGEE. The length of the CDR3 is 16 residues. Trimming cost V 4 bases and J 6 bases; bases outside gene matches: 10. This CDR3 reads CASSPGDRVLAGELFF. CDR3 in DNA: TGTGCCAGCAGCCCCGGGGACAGGGTATTGGCCGGGGAGCTGTTTTTT.

The gene calls are TRBV4-3 and TRBJ2-7; 10 positions agree with TRBD2. The ends lost 1 base at V and 6 bases at J; junction bases unmatched: 6. The germline CDR1 and CDR2 sequences are LGHNA and YSLEER. The CDR3 covers 15 residues. The CDR3 protein is CASSQAAGGPCEQYF. DNA of the CDR3: TGCGCCAGCAGCCAAGCAGCGGGAGGGCCTTGCGAGCAGTACTTC.

The chain links TRBV5-1 to TRBJ1-3; no clear D gene. Germline loops: CDR1 SGHRS, CDR2 YFSETQ. The ends were cut back, 0 bases at V and 0 bases at J, with 10 bases in the middle. This CDR3 region has 16 residues. The CDR3 spells CASSLEEIHSGNTIYF. The CDR3 DNA follows: TGCGCCAGCAGCTTGGAAGAGATCCACTCTGGAAACACCATATATTTT.

J is TRBJ2-7 and V is TRBV30; 7 bases are a match to TRBD1. V was clipped by 6 bases and J by 6 bases; unmatched bases: 11. CDR1 and CDR2 from the germline V gene are GTSNPN and SVGIG (reference sequence). The CDR3 is made up of 13 amino acids. CDR3 region: CACTDRFRSEQYF. The CDR3 DNA reads as TGTGCCTGCACGGACAGGTTCCGTTCCGAGCAGTACTTC. Together with reference TRBV30 and TRBJ2-7, the CDR3 gives the full variable domain: SQTIHQWPATLVQPVGSPLSLECTVEGTSNPNLYWYRQAAGRGLQLLFYSVGIGQISSEVPQNLSASRPQDRQFILSSKKLLLSDSGFYLCACTDRFRSEQYFGPGTRLTVT.

The rearrangement links TRBV21-1 to TRBJ2-2; TRBD1, as called in the table, went unchecked against the DNA. TRBV21-1 is designated a pseudogene. The CDR3 covers 16 residues. Here the CDR3 DNA reads TGTGCCAGCAGCCCTCGGACAGTAACGAACACCGGGGAGCTGTTTTTT. Encoded protein: CASSPRTVTNTGELFF.

This clone was counted between two and nine times. The rearrangement uses TRBV6-6 and TRBJ2-7; 9 nucleotides agree with TRBD1. The CDR3 sequence is 15 residues long. V was clipped by 0 bases and J by 7 bases; unmatched bases: 7. Germline CDR1 is MNHNY and CDR2 is SVGAGI (reference sequence). CDR3 in amino acids: CASSYSRDRVGEQYF. CDR3 coding DNA: TGTGCCAGCAGTTACTCGAGGGACAGGGTAGGGGAGCAGTACTTC.

The chain carries TRBV10-3 and TRBJ2-7; a possible D gene is TRBD1 (6 bases). Germline lookup yields CDR1 ENHRY and CDR2 SYGVKD. Deletions cut 3 bases from V and 2 bases from J, with 14 bases between. The CDR3 has 15 amino acids. CDR3 sequence reads: CAISDRQAFTYEQYF. In nucleotides, the CDR3 is TGTGCCATCAGTGACAGACAGGCTTTCACCTACGAGCAGTACTTC.